This T cell receptor beta chain was found in a study of cytomegalovirus exposure and HLA in healthy donors (dated by TCRdb to 2015 to 2018). For the wider study: An earlier analysis of about 530 of the donors reported about 300 Gb of sequence data and 90 million to 120 million unique TCR beta sequences obtained from 180 million or so T cells. An early release that covered about 600 HLA-typed donors contained 250 to 350 gigabases of sequencing data and 85 million to 100 million unique TCR sequences. Of the 300 to 500 genotyped donors, over 80% were placed in the genetic ancestry cluster associated with self-reported Caucasian donors. The study aimed to test whether signatures of past pathogen exposure could be identified by cataloging public T cell receptors. Using immunosequencing, the study profiled T cell repertoires from 550 to 750 subjects and related those repertoires to cytomegalovirus serostatus. A separate validation cohort of more than 100 different subjects was used in addition to the 666-subject first cohort. High-throughput TCR immunosequencing, statistical association of individual TCRs with disease status, and machine learning were combined to predict cytomegalovirus infection status. In a later analysis, previously published TCR beta repertoires from about 670 donors were re-analyzed and high-resolution HLA genotyping was added so that TCR occurrence patterns could be studied. In the later analysis, no new phenotypic data were used to find candidate immune exposures; instead, reliance was placed on TCR beta sequences and their occurrence across donors. In an earlier analysis of more than 550 of the donors, high-throughput TCR beta sequencing was used to judge whether each TCR beta V gene segment behaved as functional or pseudogenic. Donor age, sex, ethnicity and CMV serostatus were collected together with the repertoire data. A later genetic analysis used genome-wide SNP genotypes for about 55% of the 666 donors, treating that subset as a discovery cohort. Every repertoire in the discovery cohort had been generated on one and the same sequencing platform. HLA typing included class I and class II loci at four-digit resolution. The number of typed donors differed by locus: roughly 629-640 for A, B, C, DRB1 and DQB1; 522 for DQA1; some 590 for DPA1; and 450 to 480 for DPB1. Several DR-DQ haplotypes were treated as single units for association and clustering because of strong linkage in the cohort. Among a few hundred genotyped donors of the cohort, an average of approximately 250,000 unique TCR beta nucleotide sequences were sequenced per donor, around a sixth of them non-productive. Overall study results and their limits: In an earlier analysis of some 550 of the donors, most TCR beta V segments were observed in productive rearrangements about 90% or about 30% of the time, broadly matching IMGT annotations. Because some donors lacked HLA typing at each locus, the association tests relied only on the typed subset. The authors suggested that the approach could potentially be extended to other disease states and immunological phenotypes. Assigning TCR associations to individual alleles was difficult when HLA alleles, especially DR and DQ, strongly co-occurred. Some IMGT-functional V segments, including TRBV6-2 and TRBV6-3, could not be distinguished by the 87-base-pair reads and were therefore excluded. Only TCR beta chains were sequenced in this cohort, and the absence of alpha or paired-chain data limited detectable features. Because counts were too low, about 18 rarely observed V segments, including chromosome 9 orphons, were left out of the earlier analysis of about 620 of the donors. In both the original and validation cohorts, the classifier was reported to diagnose cytomegalovirus status with high specificity and sensitivity. In a later analysis, HLA-associated TCR beta chains showed more clonal expansion and lower generation probabilities than non-associated chains that were equally common. Correlated functional status among segregating V segments might reflect linkage disequilibrium, but an unknown experimental factor could not be ruled out. The sequencing pipeline was judged likely to have produced a cluster of highly shared sequence variants as a technical artifact. At a false discovery rate of 0.05, a later analysis linked 15,000 to 20,000 TCR beta sequences to specific HLA alleles. A further reported finding was that TCR beta sequences accurately predicted the HLA-A and HLA-B alleles for most subjects in the first cohort. A later genetic analysis reported fewer N-insertions in productive TCRs among donors in an Asian-associated ancestry cluster than the approximately 700-donor mean. The only immune exposure information available for the cohort was CMV serostatus. Most TCR sequences were seen in very few donors, while some public TCRs were found in many individuals. In a later analysis, most CMV-associated TCR beta chains were found to appear HLA-restricted, with HLA associations seemingly driven largely by CMV exposure. In vitro tests confirmed that three of the cytomegalovirus-associated TCR beta chains recognize cytomegalovirus antigens. Sequencing depth was assumed to be roughly uniform across donors in the presence/absence analyses, though that assumption may not hold. In a later analysis, TCR association rates were found to vary across HLA loci, with the most associated TCRs seen for DRB1 alleles and the fewest for HLA-C alleles. According to a later analysis, parvovirus B19, influenza, CMV and Epstein-Barr virus appeared linked to several top co-occurrence clusters. V-gene and J-gene trimming of TCR beta chains was associated with a missense DCLRE1C variant in a later genetic analysis, and the association was replicated in an independent cohort. The study gave a list of some 150 TCR beta chains associated with cytomegalovirus.

The library was obtained by the immunoSEQ multiplex PCR assay. A mixture of 60 forward primers for TCR Vbeta segments and 13 reverse primers for TCR Jbeta segments was used in the multiplex PCR. Amplification of the CDR3 region of rearranged TCR beta genes was performed with a multiplex PCR assay on genomic DNA. The amplified TCR beta libraries were sequenced on the Illumina HiSeq System as 87-base-pair reads. The paper's processing steps were these. In a later analysis, some 80 million unique TCR beta chains were counted across the 500 to 850 repertoires, and roughly 11 million of these chains were shared by at least two donors. Raw reads were error-corrected and collapsed into unique sequences by a nearest-neighbor algorithm in which closely related sequences were merged to remove PCR and sequencing errors. CDR3 sequences were aligned to IMGT reference sequences to assign V, D and J gene segments. For a sequence to be retained, a match of at least six nucleotides to both a V gene segment and a J gene segment was required. A rearrangement counted as productive if the CDR3 had no stop codons and remained in frame with V and J, and every other rearrangement counted as non-productive. Following IMGT convention, CDR3 was defined as the stretch from the second conserved V-encoded cysteine up to the conserved J-encoded phenylalanine. The earlier analysis of about 640 of the donors excluded any sequence lacking an unambiguous match to a single V gene segment. An earlier analysis of 587 of the donors classified V segments as functional when productive rearrangements were above 56.7% and as segregating when the standard deviation between donors was above 5%. A statistical classification framework was built for diagnosing cytomegalovirus status from the catalog of TCR beta chain sequences. In a later analysis, TCR nucleotide sequences were compared against IMGT/GENE-DB human TR gene sequences so that V and J genes could be assigned. Using the TCRdist pipeline, a later analysis assigned CDR3 sequences along with most-parsimonious VDJ recombination scenarios. In a later analysis, every TCR beta chain was defined by the combination of its CDR3 amino acid sequence and its V-gene family, and reads without a unique V-gene family were dropped. A later analysis removed 550 to 650 highly shared, low-generation-probability nucleotide sequences to deal with suspected cross-contamination and a sequencing artifact. For each public chain, a later analysis derived a clonal expansion index from normalized ranks of inferred template counts within each repertoire. A later analysis computed generation probabilities with a VDJ recombination model fitted to out-of-frame rearrangements, and checked the results against IGoR. Hypergeometric tests were used in a later analysis to score TCR-TCR, TCR-HLA and TCR-CMV co-occurrence, with a repertoire-size bias correction applied to the TCR pairs. To estimate false discovery rates, a later analysis permuted the HLA or CMV assignments 20 times. In a later analysis, co-occurring TCRs were grouped with DBSCAN, and TCRdist sequence similarity was added when clustering was performed within HLA-allele-positive subsets. Co-occurrence clustering excluded repertoires with fewer than 30,000 or more than 120,000 public chains, plus five with anomalous nucleotide sharing. TCRdb's version of the immuneACCESS table is confined to in-frame rearrangements and falls short of the full clone set. An unresolved V gene accounts for under half of the shortfall where checked; the remainder is of unknown origin. Clonal size and the V and J genes are those of that table, whereas D and trimming came from the DNA. This sample's table contains some 150,000 clones. The ten largest account for approximately 0.8% of the sample.

The cohort comprised 550 to 700 healthy bone marrow donors. At the time of sampling, all cohort members were nominally healthy, though unrecorded immune exposures were likely present. The donor was CMV seropositive and belonged to the group of more than 250 seropositive cohort members. Every donor gave a peripheral blood sample, and the peripheral blood mononuclear cells from that sample were used for TCR beta sequencing. Genomic DNA was extracted from the blood cell samples with the Qiagen DNeasy Blood Extraction Kit. As encoded in the germline V gene (reference sequence), CDR1 is GTSNPN while CDR2 is SVGIG. From its cysteine to its phenylalanine, the CDR3 spans 14 amino acids. CDR3 DNA is the only sequence kept; it has 42 bases, read in frame from the first base. V trim: 2 bases; J trim: 7 bases; unmatched bases: 5. With respect to this clone: It has no known antigen specificity.

The chain uses TRBV30 and TRBJ1-4, and TRBD1 aligns with 9 junction nucleotides. Source material: PBMCs. The sequence came from a woman aged 18-30 years in good health and CMV-seropositive. This receptor carries the CDR3 CAWSTGTGFEKLFF. DNA sequence: TGTGCCTGGAGTACCGGGACAGGGTTTGAAAAACTGTTTTTT. Reference TRBV30 and TRBJ1-4 genes cover what lies past the CDR3, so the full variable domain is SQTIHQWPATLVQPVGSPLSLECTVEGTSNPNLYWYRQAAGRGLQLLFYSVGIGQISSEVPQNLSASRPQDRQFILSSKKLLLSDSGFYLCAWSTGTGFEKLFFGSGTQLSVL.